This T cell receptor beta chain was captured by sequencing in a study of blood T cell repertoires in COVID-19. Overall study: Collection of acute and convalescent COVID-19 samples took place in the United States, Italy and Spain. PBMCs, B-cell-depleted T cells, or T cells provided the cDNA or gDNA that made up the material.

CDR1 is SGDLS, CDR2 YYNGEE, per germline. With 2 bases clipped from V and 3 bases from J, the junction kept 2 bases outside the gene matches. The CDR3 is 14 residues long. The count of this clone is one. Source study methods: Estimation of nucleated cell counts relied on the amplification of reference gene primers. Assay: immunoSEQ multiplex PCR; the TCRdb copy retains only in-frame clones and omits some. The V and J calls and clone size were taken over from that table, and D and trimming were inferred from the DNA. The sample consists of about 50,000 clones, approximately 91% of them appearing once. The genes are TRBV9 and TRBJ2-7; 10 bases are a match to TRBD2. The sequencing input was peripheral blood. The TCR comes from a human donor in a cohort sampled during active COVID-19. DNA for the CDR3: TGTGCCAGCAGCGTGTCTAGCGGGAGCTACGAGCAGTACTTC. Protein sequence: CASSVSSGSYEQYF. Filled out from reference TRBV9 and TRBJ2-7, the complete variable domain reads DSGVTQTPKHLITATGQRVTLRCSPRSGDLSVYWYQQSLDQGLQFLIQYYNGEERAKGNILERFSAQQFPDLHSELNLSSLELGDSALYFCASSVSSGSYEQYFGPGTRLTVT.